What follows are 32 T cell receptor beta chains derived from one specimen sequenced in a study of blood T cell repertoires in COVID-19. Generated by immunoSEQ multiplex PCR, the TCRdb table keeps only in-frame clones and is missing some. In the table there are roughly 69,000 clones, around 90% of which are singletons. Input material: peripheral blood. The receptors here all came from a man between 45 and 60 years old with acute or convalescent COVID-19.

The chain employs TRBV7-8 and TRBJ1-4, with a weak D call TRBD1 (6 bases). Germline loops: CDR1 SGHVS, CDR2 FQNEAQ. With 5 bases removed from V and 0 bases from J, the gap between germline ends came to 13 bases. The CDR3 consists of 16 residues. The CDR3 nucleotides are TGTGCCAGCAGCCTGGACAGCTTTGCAACTAATGAAAAACTGTTTTTT. Amino acids: CASSLDSFATNEKLFF.

The chain has TRBV5-5 and TRBJ2-5; D may be TRBD2 (6 bases). The CDR3 covers 15 residues. Trimming took 2 bases from V and 5 from J, leaving 16 bases between them. CDR1 is SGHKS and CDR2 is YYEKEE in the germline V gene (reference sequence). The CDR3 sequence is CASSFLSSGVETQYF. CDR3 DNA: TGTGCCAGCAGCTTTCTGAGTTCGGGGGTCGAGACCCAGTACTTC.

V is TRBV2 and J is TRBJ1-3; perhaps TRBD1 as D (6 bases). CDR1 and CDR2 (germline): SNHLY, FYNNEI. The CDR3 covers 17 residues. Trimming stripped 0 bases from V and 2 bases from J, with 14 bases between. The CDR3 region is CASSEALRGAAGNTIYF. CDR3 DNA: TGTGCCAGCAGTGAAGCGCTTCGGGGGGCGGCTGGAAACACCATATATTTT.

This clone was counted once. The chain carries TRBV5-6 and TRBJ1-3; tentative D call: TRBD1 (5 bases). Trimming took off 3 bases at V and 4 bases at J, with 14 bases between the two ends. Germline CDR1 is SGHDT and CDR2 is YYEEEE. This CDR3 spans 15 amino acids. The CDR3 region is CASSYPGGVGNTIYF. In DNA form, the CDR3 reads TGTGCCAGCAGCTATCCGGGAGGGGTCGGAAACACCATATATTTT.

V is TRBV21-1 and J is TRBJ2-3; TRBD2, the table's D call, lacks a check against the DNA. TRBV21-1 is assigned pseudogene status. The CDR3 sequence is 18 residues long. As DNA, the CDR3 is TGTGCCAGCAGCAAAGCCTCACGAACCCCTATTAGCACAGATACGCAGTATTTT. It codes for CASSKASRTPISTDTQYF.

J is TRBJ2-1 and V is TRBV29-1; 8 positions agree with TRBD1. V was pared by 4 bases and J by 4 bases, with 6 bases of the junction left unmatched. Germline V gene data show CDR1 as SQVTM and CDR2 as ANQGSEA. The CDR3 length is 14 residues. CDR3 amino acids: CSVGTGIGYNEQFF. The CDR3 DNA sequence: TGCAGCGTTGGGACAGGGATAGGATACAATGAGCAGTTCTTC.

The chain employs TRBV9 and TRBJ1-1, with 9 bases matching TRBD1. The CDR3 has 20 residues. CDR1 and CDR2 from the germline V gene are SGDLS and YYNGEE. V trimming: 0 bases; J trimming: 1 base; junction bases outside the gene matches: 16. The DNA for the CDR3 is TGTGCCAGCAGCGTAGTTGGGGCACAGGGGGCGGATCAACGGAACACTGAAGCTTTCTTT. This gives the protein CASSVVGAQGADQRNTEAFF.

This chain uses TRBV3-1 (or the pseudogene TRBV3-2) with TRBJ2-7; D might be TRBD1 (5 bases). This CDR3 is 12 amino acids long. V was shortened by 0 bases and J by 7 bases, with 7 bases between the two germline ends. The germline V gene encodes CDR1 LGHDT and CDR2 YNNKEL (reference sequence). The CDR3 reads CASSQERGEQYF. CDR3 coding DNA: TGTGCCAGCAGCCAAGAAAGGGGTGAGCAGTACTTC.

The chain is built from TRBV19 and TRBJ2-1; 14 nucleotides match TRBD2. CDR3 length: 16 residues. The V gene's germline CDR1 is LNHDA and CDR2 SQIVND (reference sequence). Germline trimming cut 4 bases from V and 8 bases from J; bases unmatched to any gene: 7. The CDR3 DNA sequence: TGTGCCAGTAGTAAGGGGACTAGCGGGAGAAGTGATGAGCAGTTCTTC. Residues: CASSKGTSGRSDEQFF.

V usage is TRBV29-1 and J usage is TRBJ1-5; 11 nucleotides align to TRBD1. In germline, CDR1 is SQVTM, CDR2 ANQGSEA. V was pared by 7 bases and J by 9 bases, with 14 bases of the junction left unmatched. CDR3 size: 15 residues. CDR3 protein: CSATGQGGLGGPQHF. In DNA form, the CDR3 reads TGCAGCGCCACGGGACAGGGGGGCCTAGGCGGGCCCCAGCATTTT.

The gene calls are TRBV30 and TRBJ2-2, with unresolved D. There are 13 residues in the CDR3. V lost 1 base and J 6 bases, leaving 9 bases between the germline ends. CDR1 and CDR2 from the germline V gene are GTSNPN and SVGIG (reference sequence). The CDR3 region has the DNA TGTGCCTGGAGTGCGTCCCGGGCCGGGGAGCTGTTTTTT. It specifies CAWSASRAGELFF.

This clone showed up just a few times. This sequence joins TRBV12-5 and TRBJ2-2; TRBD1 matches 9 bases. Germline V gives CDR1 LGHNT, CDR2 FRNRAP. The V segment lost 7 bases and the J segment 0 bases; nucleotides outside the gene matches: 15. CDR3 length equals 19 residues. CDR3 amino acids: CASAPLSWGQGTNTGELFF. The CDR3 DNA reads TGTGCTAGTGCCCCCCTCTCCTGGGGACAGGGTACGAACACCGGGGAGCTGTTTTTT.

The V and J genes are TRBV6-5 and TRBJ2-7; TRBD2 matches at 14 bases. There are 13 residues in the CDR3. The V and J ends lost 10 bases and 4 bases, in that order; junction bases with no gene match: 3. CDR1 is MNHEY, CDR2 SVGAGI, per germline. DNA for the CDR3: TGTGCCACCCGGACTAGCGGGAGGTACGAGCAGTACTTC. Translation: CATRTSGRYEQYF.

The chain couples TRBV6-5 to TRBJ2-7; 11 bases align to TRBD1. Germline values: CDR1 MNHEY, CDR2 SVGAGI. J gave up 7 bases and V 7 bases, and 12 bases lay outside the gene matches. This CDR3 is 15 amino acids long. CDR3 loop: CASTPPRDRGGEQYF. The DNA of the CDR3 is TGTGCCAGCACTCCACCCAGGGACAGGGGGGGGGAGCAGTACTTC.

The V call is TRBV19, the J call TRBJ1-2; 11 bases are shared with TRBD1. The germline gives CDR1 LNHDA, CDR2 SQIVND (reference sequence). After removal of 5 bases from V and 2 bases from J, the junction contained 7 bases not matched to a gene. This CDR3 has 16 amino acids. CDR3 coding DNA: TGTGCCAGTAGTGGTATCGGGACAGGGGGGAACTATGGCTACACCTTC. Translated, it gives CASSGIGTGGNYGYTF.

The rearrangement links TRBV11-2 to TRBJ2-5; D is perhaps TRBD2 (5 bases). This CDR3 has 15 amino acids. V shed 6 bases and J shed 5 bases, with 19 bases lying between them. Germline V CDR1 and CDR2: SGHAT, FQNNGV. The CDR3 protein is CASRTLGALPETQYF. The CDR3 nucleotides read TGTGCCAGCAGAACACTAGGAGCCCTCCCGGAGACCCAGTACTTC.

The rearrangement joins TRBV27 to TRBJ2-1, with TRBD2 identical over 7 bases. The CDR3 loop spans 15 amino acids. The V gene's germline CDR1 is MNHEY and CDR2 SMNVEV (reference sequence). With V trimmed by 8 bases and J by 8 bases, 15 bases remained unmatched. CDR3 region: CASGPLWGRADEQFF. The CDR3 DNA follows: TGTGCCAGCGGCCCCCTCTGGGGGAGGGCCGATGAGCAGTTCTTC.

The rearrangement uses TRBV5-4 and TRBJ2-1; 9 bases map to TRBD2. J was trimmed by 7 bases and V by 1 base; bases with no gene match: 6. The CDR3 has 15 amino acids. Looked up from germline, CDR1 is SGHNT and CDR2 is YYREEE (reference sequence). CDR3 in amino acids: CASSLQLAGRNEQFF. The CDR3 DNA follows: TGTGCCAGCAGCTTGCAACTAGCGGGTAGGAATGAGCAGTTCTTC. The complete variable domain, with remaining parts taken from reference TRBV5-4 and TRBJ2-1, reads ETGVTQSPTHLIKTRGQQVTLRCSSQSGHNTVSWYQQALGQGPQFIFQYYREEENGRGNFPPRFSGLQFPNYSSELNVNALELDDSALYLCASSLQLAGRNEQFFGPGTRLTVL.

The CDR3 here is CASRDPWTSGTTDTQYF. The CDR3 coding sequence is TGTGCCAGCAGGGATCCATGGACTAGCGGGACCACAGATACGCAGTATTTT. The J gene is TRBJ2-3, the V gene TRBV2, with 12 positions matching TRBD2. J lost 2 bases, V lost 6 bases, and 9 bases had no gene match. This CDR3 region has 17 residues. Germline V CDR1 and CDR2: SNHLY, FYNNEI.

CDR3 residues: CASSPWGGVETQYF. The CDR3 DNA reads as TGTGCCAGCAGCCCCTGGGGGGGGGTAGAGACCCAGTACTTC. The chain has TRBV3-1 (or the pseudogene TRBV3-2) and TRBJ2-5, with TRBD2 matching over 7 bases. The germline CDR1 and CDR2 sequences are LGHDT and YNNKEL (reference sequence). The V segment lost 4 bases and the J segment 4 bases; nucleotides outside the gene matches: 6. This CDR3 contains 14 residues.

This chain links TRBV11-3 with TRBJ2-1; 10 bases map to TRBD2. Trimming removed 0 bases from V and 9 bases from J; junction bases left unmatched: 8. Per germline, CDR1 SGHNT and CDR2 YENEEA. The CDR3 has 16 amino acids. The CDR3 reads CASSLDLGLAESEQFF. For the CDR3, the DNA is TGTGCCAGCAGCTTAGATCTAGGACTAGCGGAAAGTGAGCAGTTCTTC.

The J gene is TRBJ2-5, the V gene TRBV7-9, with 8 bases identical to TRBD1. The CDR3 spans 12 residues. The germline V gene has CDR1 SEHNR and CDR2 FQNEAQ (reference sequence). V dropped 11 bases and J dropped 3; count of bases not matched to a gene: 5. The CDR3 region is CAGQGVKETQYF. CDR3 coding DNA: TGTGCCGGACAGGGCGTGAAAGAGACCCAGTACTTC.

This clone was seen once. This sequence joins TRBV7-8 and TRBJ1-3; tentative D call: TRBD1 (5 bases). V lost 0 bases and J 2 bases, leaving 8 bases between the germline ends. CDR1 and CDR2 from the germline V gene are SGHVS and FQNEAQ. The CDR3 is 15 amino acids. The chain's CDR3 is CASSLAQGTGNTIYF. The CDR3 DNA reads TGTGCCAGCAGCTTAGCGCAGGGTACTGGAAACACCATATATTTT.

The chain employs TRBV5-4 and TRBJ2-3; 9 positions match TRBD1. The trim removed 2 bases at V and 5 bases at J, leaving 9 bases unmatched. The CDR3 runs to 16 residues. The germline V gene has CDR1 SGHNT and CDR2 YYREEE (reference sequence). The DNA of the CDR3 is TGTGCCAGCAGCTTTGGTCCGGGACAGGGTGAAGATACGCAGTATTTT. As protein: CASSFGPGQGEDTQYF.

The CDR3, as DNA: TGTGCCAGCAGCTTAGAGGACGGGGCCGGGGAGCTGTTTTTT. Translated: CASSLEDGAGELFF. The chain employs TRBV13 and TRBJ2-2, with D maybe TRBD2 (5 bases). V lost 1 base, J lost 6 bases, and 9 bases lay in between. CDR3 length equals 14 residues. The germline V gene encodes CDR1 PRHDT and CDR2 FYEKMQ (reference sequence).

The chain recombines TRBV12-3 or TRBV12-4 with TRBJ1-2; possible D gene TRBD1, 5 bases. The CDR3 has 13 residues. V was clipped by 5 bases and J by 4 bases, with 11 bases between them. The CDR3 is CASSGHAVYGYTF. CDR3 nucleotides: TGTGCCAGCAGTGGACACGCCGTCTATGGCTACACCTTC.

This chain connects TRBV9 to TRBJ2-1, with TRBD2 identical over 8 bases. CDR1 is SGDLS, CDR2 YYNGEE, per germline. V lost 1 base, J lost 4 bases, and 13 bases stayed unmatched. This CDR3 spans 18 amino acids. CDR3: CASSVPRGGGHGYNEQFF. The CDR3 DNA sequence: TGTGCCAGCAGCGTACCCAGGGGCGGGGGGCATGGATACAATGAGCAGTTCTTC. Combining the CDR3 with reference TRBV9 and TRBJ2-1 gives the whole variable domain DSGVTQTPKHLITATGQRVTLRCSPRSGDLSVYWYQQSLDQGLQFLIQYYNGEERAKGNILERFSAQQFPDLHSELNLSSLELGDSALYFCASSVPRGGGHGYNEQFFGPGTRLTVL.

The chain carries TRBV19 and TRBJ2-7, with TRBD1 identical over 8 bases. CDR1 LNHDA and CDR2 SQIVND come from the germline V gene (reference sequence). V lost 4 bases and J lost 4; bases outside the gene matches: 9. The CDR3 covers 15 residues. Here the CDR3 reads CASSTGHDRGYEQYF. The CDR3 DNA reads TGTGCCAGTAGTACAGGACATGACAGGGGATACGAGCAGTACTTC.

The chain links TRBV11-2 to TRBJ2-1; 7 bases map to TRBD2. CDR1 SGHAT and CDR2 FQNNGV come from the germline V gene. The V and J ends lost 3 bases and 8 bases, in that order; junction bases with no gene match: 10. CDR3 length equals 15 residues. The CDR3 sequence is CASSFGPASGDEQFF. The CDR3, as DNA: TGTGCCAGCAGCTTCGGGCCAGCTAGCGGCGATGAGCAGTTCTTC.

V gene TRBV5-1 combines with J gene TRBJ2-1; 12 nucleotides align to TRBD2. Germline lookup yields CDR1 SGHRS and CDR2 YFSETQ. Trimming at V came to 7 bases and at J to 9 bases, leaving 8 bases not matched to a gene. CDR3 size: 14 residues. The DNA of the CDR3 is TGCGCCAGCGGCCGACTAGCGGGAGATTTTGAGCAGTTCTTC. Translation: CASGRLAGDFEQFF.

J is TRBJ1-6 and V is TRBV18, with TRBD1 identical over 7 bases. The germline V gene encodes CDR1 KGHSH and CDR2 LQKENI. V shed 6 bases, J shed 16 bases, and the junction held 12 bases outside the gene matches. The CDR3 extends over 13 amino acids. The CDR3 bases are TGTGCCAGCTCCCCTCCCGGGACAGAGATACTCCACTTT. Translated, it gives CASSPPGTEILHF. The variable domain in full, with the rest retrieved from reference TRBV18 and TRBJ1-6, is NAGVMQNPRHLVRRRGQEARLRCSPMKGHSHVYWYRQLPEEGLKFMVYLQKENIIDESGMPKERFSAEFPKEGPSILRIQQVVRGDSAAYFCASSPPGTEILHFGNGTRLTVT.

J is TRBJ1-1 and V is TRBV11-2; a weak D match, TRBD1 (6 bases). This CDR3 region has 14 residues. The germline V gene has CDR1 SGHAT and CDR2 FQNNGV. V gave up 3 bases and J gave up 1 base, with 9 bases separating them. CDR3 amino acids: CASSFQTGNTEAFF. For the CDR3, the DNA is TGTGCCAGCAGCTTTCAGACAGGGAACACTGAAGCTTTCTTT.